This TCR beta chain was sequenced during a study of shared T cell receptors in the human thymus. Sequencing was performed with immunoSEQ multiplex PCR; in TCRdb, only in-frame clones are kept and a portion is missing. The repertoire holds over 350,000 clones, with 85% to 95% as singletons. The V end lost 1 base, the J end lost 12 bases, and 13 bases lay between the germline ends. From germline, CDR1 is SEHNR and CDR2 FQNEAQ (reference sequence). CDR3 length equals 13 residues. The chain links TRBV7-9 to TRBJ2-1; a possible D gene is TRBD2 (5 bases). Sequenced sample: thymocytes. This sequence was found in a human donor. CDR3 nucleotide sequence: TGTGCCAGCAGCTTAGGGACTGGTCGAGTGCAGTTCTTC. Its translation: CASSLGTGRVQFF.